Following are 19 T cell receptor beta chains from one sample sequenced in a study of shared clonotypes between healthy human individuals (dated by TCRdb to about 2020). For the CD8 naive samples, CD45RO-negative cells were positively selected for CCR7, yielding a CD45RA+CCR7+ population from which TemRA cells were excluded. The library was obtained by the immunoSEQ multiplex PCR assay. TCRdb carries this immuneACCESS record with in-frame sequences only. Its versions omit some clonotypes, under half of them owing to an unresolved V gene in the studies checked, with the rest unexplained. Present in this sample are approximately 590,000 clones, about 95% of which were seen just once. The ten largest make up 0.11% of the sample. Material: naive CD8+ T cells sorted from blood. The sample's cell subset or site label, in plain terms: CD45RA+CCR7+. The receptors originated from a woman in her twenties or thirties in good health.

This rearrangement joins TRBV7-8 to TRBJ1-2; 7 bases align to TRBD1. Germline CDR1 is SGHVS and CDR2 is FQNEAQ. The ends lost 0 bases at V and 5 bases at J; junction bases unmatched: 9. CDR3 size: 16 residues. Written as DNA, the CDR3 is TGTGCCAGCAGCTTAGCGCCCCCAGGGGGAGGGTATGGCTACACCTTC. The encoded protein is CASSLAPPGGGYGYTF.

The V gene is TRBV29-1, the J gene TRBJ2-1; possible D gene TRBD1, 6 bases. Per the germline V gene, CDR1 is SQVTM and CDR2 is ANQGSEA. The length of the CDR3 is 13 residues. The ends were cut back, 3 bases at V and 3 bases at J, with 9 bases in the middle. In DNA, the CDR3 is TGCAGCGTTGAGCCCAGGGGCTACAATGAGCAGTTCTTC. The encoded protein is CSVEPRGYNEQFF.

DNA of the CDR3: TGTGCCAGCAAGGGACAGCACAATGAGCAGTTCTTC. It is translated as CASKGQHNEQFF. This chain uses TRBV2 with TRBJ2-1; TRBD1 aligns across 7 bases. V trimming: 7 bases; J trimming: 5 bases; junction bases outside the gene matches: 2. Germline CDR1 and CDR2: SNHLY and FYNNEI. The CDR3 is made up of 12 amino acids.

Details on this clone: Other DNA sequences of this sample code for an identical CDR3. The chain joins TRBV28 to TRBJ1-1, with unresolved D. The ends were cut back, 2 bases at V and 0 bases at J, with 4 bases in the middle. The germline V gene has CDR1 MDHEN and CDR2 SYDVKM. CDR3 size: 13 residues. The CDR3, as DNA: TGTGCCAGCAGTTTAGGACTGAACACTGAAGCTTTCTTT. Translated, it gives CASSLGLNTEAFF.

This chain joins TRBV28 and TRBJ2-1; D possibly matches TRBD1 or TRBD2 (5 bases each). This CDR3 contains 15 residues. V dropped 3 bases and J dropped 4 bases, with 13 bases sitting between them. CDR1 is MDHEN and CDR2 is SYDVKM in the germline V gene. CDR3 loop: CASSFGGDLYNEQFF. For the CDR3, the DNA is TGTGCCAGCAGTTTTGGTGGGGACCTTTACAATGAGCAGTTCTTC. Full variable domain (outside the CDR3, taken from reference TRBV28 and TRBJ2-1): DVKVTQSSRYLVKRTGEKVFLECVQDMDHENMFWYRQDPGLGLRLIYFSYDVKMKEKGDIPEGYSVSREKKERFSLILESASTNQTSMYLCASSFGGDLYNEQFFGPGTRLTVL.

This chain connects TRBV7-9 to TRBJ2-7; D is possibly TRBD1 (5 bases). Germline values: CDR1 SEHNR, CDR2 FQNEAQ (reference sequence). CDR3 length: 16 amino acids. Trimming pared 5 bases from V and 4 bases from J, leaving 21 bases between. The CDR3 loop reads CASSQTAQQVPYEQYF. CDR3 in DNA: TGTGCCAGCAGCCAAACAGCACAACAGGTGCCTTACGAGCAGTACTTC.

The count of this clone is one. This chain uses TRBV10-2 with TRBJ2-7, with TRBD1 matching over 9 bases. V shed 4 bases and J 6 bases; nucleotides not matched to a gene: 13. The CDR3 spans 16 residues. CDR1 and CDR2 (germline): WSHSY, SAAADI. As DNA, the CDR3 is TGCGCCAGCAGTGTAACAGGGGGCGAGGGGATGGGCGAGCAGTACTTC. Encoded protein: CASSVTGGEGMGEQYF.

This chain connects TRBV30 to TRBJ2-7; D gene uncertain. The CDR3 totals 11 residues. Germline V gene sequence: CDR1 GTSNPN, CDR2 SVGIG (reference sequence). The V and J ends lost 1 base and 7 bases respectively, with 8 bases between them. CDR3 loop: CAWSALGEQYF. The CDR3 bases are TGTGCCTGGAGTGCTCTGGGGGAGCAGTACTTC.

This chain uses TRBV28 with TRBJ1-2; 7 bases match TRBD1. CDR1 MDHEN and CDR2 SYDVKM come from the germline V gene. CDR3 length equals 14 residues. Trimming cost V 5 bases and J 4 bases; bases outside gene matches: 7. The CDR3 DNA sequence: TGTGCCAGCAGTGATCCGGGACAGCTCTATGGCTACACCTTC. Amino acids: CASSDPGQLYGYTF.

The chain has TRBV28 and TRBJ2-4, with 9 bases aligning to TRBD1. With V trimmed by 7 bases and J by 4 bases, 14 bases remained unmatched. Germline CDR1 MDHEN, CDR2 SYDVKM. There are 17 residues in the CDR3. The CDR3 sequence: CASNTPPGTGRKNIQYF. CDR3 nucleotide sequence: TGTGCCAGCAATACCCCCCCCGGGACAGGGAGGAAAAACATTCAGTACTTC.

This chain links TRBV7-8 with TRBJ1-3, with D possibly matching TRBD1 (6 bases). CDR1 is SGHVS and CDR2 is FQNEAQ in the germline V gene. V gave up 5 bases and J gave up 0 bases, with 14 bases separating them. CDR3 length equals 16 residues. In nucleotides, the CDR3 is TGTGCCAGCAGCCTTAGGGACACTTTCTCTGGAAACACCATATATTTT. Amino acids: CASSLRDTFSGNTIYF.

V and J are TRBV19 and TRBJ2-7; 13 nucleotides agree with TRBD2. The trim removed 5 bases at V and 10 bases at J, leaving 5 bases unmatched. The CDR3 consists of 13 residues. The germline V gene has CDR1 LNHDA and CDR2 SQIVND (reference sequence). The CDR3 is CASSLGLAGDQYF. The CDR3 DNA follows: TGTGCCAGTAGTCTCGGACTAGCGGGAGATCAGTACTTC.

This chain connects TRBV9 to TRBJ2-7, with 7 nucleotides matching TRBD1. V shed 2 bases, J shed 0 bases, and the junction held 5 bases outside the gene matches. CDR3 length equals 15 residues. CDR1 and CDR2 (germline): SGDLS, YYNGEE. The CDR3 is CASSVGTATSYEQYF. The CDR3 DNA follows: TGTGCCAGCAGCGTGGGGACAGCTACCTCCTACGAGCAGTACTTC.

The chain employs TRBV6-4 and TRBJ1-1, with TRBD1 matching over 10 bases. V dropped 2 bases and J dropped 3; count of bases not matched to a gene: 9. The CDR3 runs to 17 residues. The germline CDR1 and CDR2 sequences are MRHNA and SNTAGT. This CDR3 is CASSDPTGGPPHTEAFF. CDR3 bases: TGTGCCAGCAGTGACCCGACAGGGGGCCCCCCCCACACTGAAGCTTTCTTT.

The J gene is TRBJ1-2, the V gene TRBV4-1; D gene unclear. CDR1 is MGHRA and CDR2 is YSYEKL in the germline V gene. V was cut by 7 bases and J by 8 bases, with 11 bases left in between. The CDR3 has 11 amino acids. CDR3 region: CASTQQLGYTF. Here the CDR3 DNA reads TGCGCCAGCACCCAGCAGTTAGGCTACACCTTC.

This chain joins TRBV19 and TRBJ2-7; D ambiguous. V dropped 6 bases and J dropped 4 bases, with 7 bases sitting between them. Per germline, CDR1 LNHDA and CDR2 SQIVND (reference sequence). The CDR3 has 11 amino acids. The CDR3 DNA reads TGTGCCAGTAGGGGCGCTTACGAGCAGTACTTC. It specifies CASRGAYEQYF.

This sequence joins TRBV30 and TRBJ2-7; D ambiguous. The V end lost 5 bases, the J end lost 0 bases, and 11 bases lay between the germline ends. The germline CDR1 and CDR2 sequences are GTSNPN and SVGIG (reference sequence). This CDR3 is 13 amino acids long. CDR3: CAWAPTVSYEQYF. For the CDR3, the DNA is TGTGCCTGGGCCCCCACCGTCTCCTACGAGCAGTACTTC.

This chain joins TRBV5-6 and TRBJ1-5; a weak D match, TRBD1 (6 bases). V dropped 0 bases and J dropped 0 bases, with 10 bases sitting between them. CDR1 and CDR2 (germline): SGHDT, YYEEEE. CDR3 length: 16 amino acids. The CDR3: CASSLGYRDSNQPQHF. CDR3 nucleotide sequence: TGTGCCAGCAGCTTGGGCTACAGGGATAGCAATCAGCCCCAGCATTTT.

V gene TRBV13 combines with J gene TRBJ2-7; D may be TRBD2 (5 bases). The CDR3 runs 15 residues. The germline CDR1 and CDR2 sequences are PRHDT and FYEKMQ (reference sequence). Trimming removed 5 bases at V and 0 bases at J, with 14 bases between. CDR3 sequence: CASSKGRDSSYEQYF. The CDR3 DNA is TGTGCCAGCAGCAAAGGGAGAGATAGCTCCTACGAGCAGTACTTC.